The rows below give T cell receptor beta chains drawn from one sample of a study of blood T cell repertoires in COVID-19. Produced via immunoSEQ multiplex PCR; TCRdb's table is partial and in-frame only. Among 200,000 to 250,000 clones, approximately 90% were seen once, and the ten largest hold 1.2%. The sequenced sample was PBMCs or T cells enriched from blood (not recorded which). The receptors were sampled from a man aged 30 to 45 who had recovered from COVID-19. Both conserved end residues are part of each CDR3. Each record gives: V gene, clone size, D gene, J gene, CDR3 DNA, CDR3 protein. A D gene is named only where the DNA matches it firmly. The listing skips clone size in some rows; elsewhere it reads once, few, many or a size class.

>TRBV11-2|-|-|TRBJ1-3
TGTGCCAGCAGCCCCAGGGGAAACACCATATATTTT
CASSPRGNTIYF
>TRBV7-9|-|-|TRBJ2-7
TGTGCCAGCAGCTTAGGGGCATCAACCTACGAGCAGTACTTC
CASSLGASTYEQYF
>TRBV7-9|-|-|TRBJ2-2
TGTGCCAGCAGCCACAGGGTTTGGACCGGGGAGCTGTTTTTT
CASSHRVWTGELFF
>TRBV6-5|-|TRBD1|TRBJ2-1
TGTGCCACCACACGGCGGGACAGGGGAAATGAGCAGTTCTTC
CATTRRDRGNEQFF
>TRBV30|-|-|TRBJ2-7
TGTGCCTGGAGTGCCCCGGTTACTGTCTCATACGAGCAGTACTTC
CAWSAPVTVSYEQYF
>TRBV4-1|-|-|TRBJ1-1
TGCGCCAGCAGCCAAGGAAGAGCCGTTATAGAGCCTCGACTTCACACTGAAGCTTTCTTT
CASSQGRAVIEPRLHTEAFF
>TRBV9|-|-|TRBJ2-7
TGTGCCAGCAGCGTAGACCCCAACAGGGACGAGCAGTACTTC
CASSVDPNRDEQYF
>TRBV29-1|-|-|TRBJ1-1
TGCAGCGTCCCTGGCGGGATGGGGACCACTGAAGCTTTCTTT
CSVPGGMGTTEAFF
>TRBV19|few|-|TRBJ1-4
TGTGCCAGTAGTGTCACAGGGTCTCGTGAAAAACTGTTTTTT
CASSVTGSREKLFF
>TRBV4-2|once|-|TRBJ2-3
TGTGCCAGCAGCCAAGATACCGTGAGTGGTACGCAGTATTTT
CASSQDTVSGTQYF
>TRBV3-1/TRBV3-2|-|TRBD1|TRBJ1-2
TGTGCCAGCAGCCAAGAGAGGGGGACAGGGGGCACCTTC
CASSQERGTGGTF
>TRBV30|-|-|TRBJ1-6
TGTGCCTGGATGGAGACGGGGGGCTATTCACCCCTCCACTTT
CAWMETGGYSPLHF
>TRBV7-2|-|-|TRBJ1-5
TGTGCCAGCAGCTTAGACAGGAATAATCAGCCCCAGCATTTT
CASSLDRNNQPQHF
>TRBV7-6|-|TRBD1|TRBJ1-1
TGTGCCAGCAGCTTAGCGGACAGGGGAGACACTGAAGCTTTCTTT
CASSLADRGDTEAFF
>TRBV6-6|-|-|TRBJ2-7
TGTGCCAGCACCGTCGACAGGTCCCACGAGCAGTACTTC
CASTVDRSHEQYF
>TRBV15|-|TRBD1|TRBJ1-2
TGTGCCACCAGCAGGTGGGACAGCGAGGGGCTGAAGGGCTACACCTTC
CATSRWDSEGLKGYTF